The TCR beta chain described here comes from a study of blood T cell repertoires in COVID-19. Across the whole study: Spain, Italy and the United States supplied samples that represented acute and convalescent COVID-19.

Methods used by the authors: Estimates of nucleated cell counts were drawn from the amplification of reference gene primers. Here immunoSEQ multiplex PCR was the method, and the copy in TCRdb shows in-frame clones only, minus some. V, J and clone size are those of that table, while D and trimming were read from the DNA. The data hold about 300,000 clones, with just over 85% observed a single time. Individuals drawn from 24 US areas were roughly 18 to 89 years old. The germline CDR1 and CDR2 sequences are MDHEN and SYDVKM. V was clipped by 2 bases and J by 1 base, with 12 bases between them. The CDR3 runs 15 residues.

Sequencing used PBMCs or T cells enriched from blood (not recorded which). The J gene is TRBJ2-7, the V gene TRBV28; D possibly corresponds to TRBD1 (5 bases). The sequence was collected from a man aged 25-45 years who had recovered from COVID-19. The CDR3 coding sequence is TGTGCCAGCAGTTTAATGCAGGGTTCATCCTACGAGCAGTACTTC. Encoded protein: CASSLMQGSSYEQYF.